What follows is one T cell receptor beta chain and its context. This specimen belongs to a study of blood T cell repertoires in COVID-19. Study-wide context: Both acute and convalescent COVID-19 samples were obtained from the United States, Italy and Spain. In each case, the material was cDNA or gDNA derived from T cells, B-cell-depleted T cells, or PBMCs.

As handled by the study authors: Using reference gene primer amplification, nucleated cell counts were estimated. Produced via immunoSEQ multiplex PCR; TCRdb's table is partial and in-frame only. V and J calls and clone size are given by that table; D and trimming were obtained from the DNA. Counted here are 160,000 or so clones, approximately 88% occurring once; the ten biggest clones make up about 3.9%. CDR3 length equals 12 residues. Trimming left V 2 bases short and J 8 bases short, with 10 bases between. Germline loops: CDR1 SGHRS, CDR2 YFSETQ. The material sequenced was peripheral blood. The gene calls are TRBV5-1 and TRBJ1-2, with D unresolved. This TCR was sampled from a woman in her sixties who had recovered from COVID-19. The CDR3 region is CASSFRQEGYTF. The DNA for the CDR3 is TGCGCCAGCAGCTTTCGACAAGAGGGCTACACCTTC.